This record covers a single T cell receptor beta chain. This record belongs to a study of blood T cell repertoires in COVID-19. Study as a whole: There were acute and convalescent COVID-19 samples, and they came from the United States, Italy and Spain. From T cells, B-cell-depleted T cells, or PBMCs came the material, which was cDNA or gDNA.

Study processing details: Amplification from reference gene primers served as the basis for estimated nucleated cell counts. Produced via immunoSEQ multiplex PCR; TCRdb's table is partial and in-frame only. V and J calls and clone size follow that table, whereas D and trimming were derived from the DNA. The profile shows 200,000 to 250,000 clones, approximately 80% of them singletons. This TCR derives from a woman of 80 years or more with active or convalescent COVID-19. What was sequenced was peripheral blood.

CDR3 region: CASKAHGGGNTEAFF. In DNA, the CDR3 is TGTGCCAGTAAGGCTCATGGGGGGGGCAACACTGAAGCTTTCTTT. The chain couples TRBV19 to TRBJ1-1, with D maybe TRBD1 (6 bases). CDR1 and CDR2 (germline): LNHDA, SQIVND (reference sequence). The V gene lost 7 bases and the J gene lost 2 bases, with 17 bases spanning the gap. The CDR3 loop spans 15 amino acids.